This paragraph covers one T cell receptor beta chain sequence. The data originate from a study of shared clonotypes between healthy human individuals. Every subset's genomic DNA went evenly onto several immunoSEQ plates. The table came from immunoSEQ multiplex PCR; TCRdb's copy has only in-frame clones and leaves some out. The top ten clones hold 0.55% to 0.7% of a sample with around 1.1 million clones, roughly 74% of them seen once. V was trimmed by 1 base and J by 3 bases, leaving 10 bases between them. Germline V CDR1 and CDR2: MDHEN, SYDVKM. The length of the CDR3 is 14 residues. Material: memory CD4+ T cells from PBMCs. Indicated subset: CD45RA-negative fraction. The chain couples TRBV28 to TRBJ2-7, with a possible D match to TRBD2 (6 bases). This receptor was identified in a man aged 18-30 years in good health. Some clones in this sample may be carry-over from other donors' samples. Here the CDR3 DNA reads TGTGCCAGCAGTTTATCCCAGGGAGGCTACGAGCAGTACTTC. Translation: CASSLSQGGYEQYF.